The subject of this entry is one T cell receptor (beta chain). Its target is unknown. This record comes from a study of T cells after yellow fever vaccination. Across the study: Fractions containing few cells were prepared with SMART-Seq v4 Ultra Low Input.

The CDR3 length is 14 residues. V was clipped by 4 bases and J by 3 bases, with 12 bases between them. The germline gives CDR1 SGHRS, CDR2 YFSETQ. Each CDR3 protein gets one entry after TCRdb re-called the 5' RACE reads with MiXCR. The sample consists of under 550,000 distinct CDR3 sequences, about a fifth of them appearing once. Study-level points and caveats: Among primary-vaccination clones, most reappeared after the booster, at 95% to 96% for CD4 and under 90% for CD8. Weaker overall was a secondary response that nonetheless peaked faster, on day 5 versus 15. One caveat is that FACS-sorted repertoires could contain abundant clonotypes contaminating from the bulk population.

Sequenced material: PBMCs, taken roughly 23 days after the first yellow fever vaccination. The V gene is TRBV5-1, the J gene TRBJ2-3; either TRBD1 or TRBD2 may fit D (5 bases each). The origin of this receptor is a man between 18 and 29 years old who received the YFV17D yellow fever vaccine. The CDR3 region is CASSLGAETDTQYF. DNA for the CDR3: TGCGCCAGCAGCCTCGGGGCGGAGACAGATACGCAGTATTTT.